This T cell receptor beta chain was recorded in a study of blood T cells in healthy people across ages. At the level of the study: Template switching recovered approximately one barcoded beta molecule for every two T cells.

It was with a sample-barcoded 5' primer and a J-beta primer mix that a second PCR of roughly 7 to 12 cycles was run. TCRdb called the 5' RACE reads again in MiXCR, with one record for every CDR3 protein. Of about 640,000 distinct CDR3 sequences listed, under 70% are singletons. J lost 1 base, V lost 5 bases, and 5 bases had no gene match. The length of the CDR3 is 16 residues. This receptor was identified in a man aged 60 to 75 in good health. Material: blood. The gene calls are TRBV12-3 or TRBV12-4 and TRBJ2-5; TRBD1 agrees at 12 bases. DNA of the CDR3: TGTGCCAGCAGTGCCCGGGACAGGGGGCCCCAAGAGACCCAGTACTTC. Its protein is CASSARDRGPQETQYF.